The source of this T cell receptor beta chain is a study of T-cell memory formation after mild COVID-19. This CDR3 comprises 17 residues. V gave up 2 bases and J gave up 5 bases; unmatched junction bases: 11. The germline CDR1 and CDR2 sequences are SGHVS and FNYEAQ. In TCRdb, the 5' RACE reads were re-called with MiXCR into one record per CDR3 protein. This table has approximately 260,000 distinct CDR3 sequences, around 15% appearing once. In this sample, this clonotype turned up a few times. No antigen is known for it. Study results and caveats: Prior to infection, memory already included some responding clones, suggesting cross-reactive memory joined. Later expanders leaned CD4+, whereas clones that contracted between day 15 and 85 were balanced CD4/CD8.

Sequenced: PBMCs or a T cell subset sorted from them (not recorded which). J is TRBJ2-5 and V is TRBV7-6; 10 bases are shared with TRBD2. The source of this sequence is a man younger than 35 who had mild COVID-19 (a few samples of this study predate the infection). Cell type and time point are not known. The CDR3 DNA reads TGTGCCAGCAGCTTAAGCCTAGCGGGGGCTCCGGGGGAGACCCAGTACTTC. Protein: CASSLSLAGAPGETQYF. The whole variable domain, filled in from reference TRBV7-6 and TRBJ2-5, reads GAGVSQSPRYKVTKRGQDVALRCDPISGHVSLYWYRQALGQGPEFLTYFNYEAQQDKSGLPNDRFSAERPEGSISTLTIQRTEQRDSAMYRCASSLSLAGAPGETQYFGPGTRLLVL.